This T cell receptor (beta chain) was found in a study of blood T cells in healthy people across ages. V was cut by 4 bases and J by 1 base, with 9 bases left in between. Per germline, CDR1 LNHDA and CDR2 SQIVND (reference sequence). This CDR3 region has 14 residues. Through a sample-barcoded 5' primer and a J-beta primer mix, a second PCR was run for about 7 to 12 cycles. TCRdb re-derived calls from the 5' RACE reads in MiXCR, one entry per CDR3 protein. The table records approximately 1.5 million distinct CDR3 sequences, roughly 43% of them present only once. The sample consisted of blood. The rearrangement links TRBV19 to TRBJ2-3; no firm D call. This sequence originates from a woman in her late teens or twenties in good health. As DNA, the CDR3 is TGTGCCAGTAGTACGGCAACCGGCACAGATACGCAGTATTTT. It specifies CASSTATGTDTQYF.